The 22 T cell receptor beta chains given below trace back to one sample, sequenced in a study of T cell responses to AZD1222 COVID-19 vaccine. Profiled with immunoSEQ multiplex PCR; TCRdb holds only in-frame clones, not every one. The sample lists 80,000 to 85,000 clones, 91% occurring once. This specimen was peripheral blood, taken 28 days after the second AZD1222 dose. The source is an adult who received the AZD1222 COVID-19 vaccine.

The genes are TRBV5-1 and TRBJ2-1; 10 nucleotides line up with TRBD2. The junction had 9 bases not matched to a gene; V was cut back by 4 bases and J by 2 bases. Per germline, CDR1 SGHRS and CDR2 YFSETQ. The CDR3 has 17 amino acids. The CDR3 spells CASSQRTSGGAYNEQFF. The CDR3 nucleotides read TGCGCCAGCAGCCAACGGACTAGCGGAGGGGCCTACAATGAGCAGTTCTTC.

The V call is TRBV6-5, the J call TRBJ1-3; weak D call: TRBD1 (5 bases). Germline-derived CDR1 and CDR2 are MNHEY and SVGAGI. Trimming removed 0 bases from V and 1 base from J, with 7 bases in between. This CDR3 spans 15 amino acids. The CDR3 protein is CASSYSGGSGNTIYF. DNA of the CDR3: TGTGCCAGCAGTTACTCGGGGGGATCTGGAAACACCATATATTTT.

The chain links TRBV7-3 to TRBJ2-7; possible D gene TRBD2, 5 bases. CDR1 and CDR2 from the germline V gene are SGHTA and FQGTGA. Trimming cost V 1 base and J 4 bases, with 14 bases left between them. The CDR3 loop spans 15 amino acids. CDR3 in DNA: TGTGCCAGCAGCTTAAATCCGGGCCCGGGGTACGAGCAGTACTTC. Its translation is CASSLNPGPGYEQYF.

V and J are TRBV3-1 (or the pseudogene TRBV3-2) and TRBJ1-2; TRBD1 matches 7 bases. The CDR3 covers 13 residues. CDR1 LGHDT and CDR2 YNNKEL come from the germline V gene (reference sequence). J gave up 8 bases and V 0 bases, and 3 bases lay outside the gene matches. The DNA of the CDR3 is TGTGCCAGCAGCCAAGATCTCAGGGGGGGCTACACCTTC. It is translated as CASSQDLRGGYTF.

The chain carries TRBV14 and TRBJ1-2; D gene ambiguous. CDR3 length: 13 amino acids. V shed 1 base and J shed 3 bases, with 6 bases lying between them. Germline V CDR1 and CDR2: SGHDN, FVKESK. The CDR3 DNA follows: TGTGCCAGCAGCCAAGGGTCGGACTATGGCTACACCTTC. Translated, it gives CASSQGSDYGYTF.

This sequence joins TRBV6-5 and TRBJ2-1; 9 positions match TRBD2. CDR1 is MNHEY, CDR2 SVGAGI, per germline. This CDR3 spans 15 amino acids. The V gene end was trimmed by 2 bases and the J gene end by 6 bases; junction bases not matched to a gene: 5. The CDR3 coding sequence is TGTGCCAGCAGTTACGGCGGGAGGGCCGCCAATGAGCAGTTCTTC. This gives the protein CASSYGGRAANEQFF.

The chain employs TRBV6-5 and TRBJ1-1; TRBD1 aligns across 7 bases. In germline, CDR1 is MNHEY, CDR2 SVGAGI. This CDR3 region has 15 residues. Losses at the gene ends were 0 bases for V and 3 bases for J; bases not matched to a gene: 4. The chain's CDR3 is CASSYSDRQDTEAFF. CDR3 in DNA: TGTGCCAGCAGTTACTCGGACAGGCAGGACACTGAAGCTTTCTTT.

The chain couples TRBV4-1 to TRBJ1-4, with TRBD1 as a possible D gene (6 bases). CDR1 and CDR2 from the germline V gene are MGHRA and YSYEKL. With 0 bases removed from V and 6 bases from J, the gap between germline ends came to 11 bases. There are 15 residues in the CDR3. As DNA, the CDR3 is TGCGCCAGCAGCCAAGATGGAGGGGGAGATGAAAAACTGTTTTTT. This gives the protein CASSQDGGGDEKLFF.

This chain uses TRBV5-1 with TRBJ2-7, with D perhaps matching TRBD1 (6 bases). The CDR3 spans 15 residues. V gave up 0 bases and J gave up 4 bases, with 14 bases separating them. Germline V gene data show CDR1 as SGHRS and CDR2 as YFSETQ. The CDR3 DNA reads TGCGCCAGCAGCTTGGGAGGTACAGGGACGTACGAGCAGTACTTC. Encoded protein: CASSLGGTGTYEQYF.

The chain is built from TRBV4-2 and TRBJ2-2; D gene unclear. Per the germline V gene, CDR1 is LGHNA and CDR2 is YNFKEQ. V lost 1 base and J 2 bases, leaving 8 bases between the germline ends. The CDR3 is 15 amino acids. The CDR3 DNA follows: TGTGCCAGCAGCCAAGGACAATTAAACACCGGGGAGCTGTTTTTT. It translates to CASSQGQLNTGELFF.

The chain uses TRBV11-2 and TRBJ2-1; the D is unclear. The V gene's germline CDR1 is SGHAT and CDR2 FQNNGV. The V and J ends lost 1 base and 9 bases respectively, with 4 bases between them. The CDR3 runs 11 residues. The CDR3 DNA follows: TGTGCCAGCAGCTTAGTAGTTGAGCAGTTCTTC. Translating gives CASSLVVEQFF.

V gene TRBV9 combines with J gene TRBJ2-7; D unclear. Germline V lookup: CDR1 SGDLS, CDR2 YYNGEE. V lost 0 bases to trimming and J lost 2 bases, with 9 bases between them. The CDR3 has 14 residues. The CDR3 here is CASSVAGSAYEQYF. CDR3 DNA sequence: TGTGCCAGCAGCGTAGCTGGGTCAGCCTACGAGCAGTACTTC.

The chain links TRBV30 to TRBJ2-7; D is possibly TRBD2 (6 bases). CDR1 and CDR2 (germline): GTSNPN, SVGIG (reference sequence). Trimming shortened V by 3 bases and J by 1 base, and 7 bases separated the two germline ends. CDR3 length: 12 residues. CDR3: CAWRRESYEQYF. The CDR3 DNA is TGTGCCTGGAGACGGGAGTCCTACGAGCAGTACTTC.

The J gene is TRBJ2-7, the V gene TRBV5-4; TRBD1 aligns across 8 bases. Per the germline V gene, CDR1 is SGHNT and CDR2 is YYREEE (reference sequence). V gave up 5 bases and J gave up 3 bases; unmatched junction bases: 13. CDR3 length: 16 residues. This CDR3 is CASSRQGRGRDYEQYF. CDR3 in DNA: TGTGCCAGCAGTAGACAGGGGCGGGGAAGGGACTACGAGCAGTACTTC.

This clone was detected a few times. This rearrangement joins TRBV6-2 or TRBV6-3 to TRBJ2-1, with 8 bases matching TRBD2. V lost 2 bases to trimming and J lost 6 bases; unmatched junction nucleotides: 6. The CDR3 consists of 15 residues. Germline values: CDR1 MNHEY, CDR2 SVGEGT. CDR3 region: CASSYGLAGRNEQFF. The CDR3 bases are TGTGCCAGCAGTTACGGCCTAGCGGGCCGCAATGAGCAGTTCTTC.

This sequence joins TRBV7-8 and TRBJ2-3; 11 nucleotides align to TRBD2. The CDR3 runs 17 residues. Looked up from germline, CDR1 is SGHVS and CDR2 is FQNEAQ. Germline trimming cut 2 bases from V and 2 bases from J; bases unmatched to any gene: 6. As DNA, the CDR3 is TGTGCCAGCAGCTTATGGGGGACTAGCGGCTCCACAGATACGCAGTATTTT. Translation gives CASSLWGTSGSTDTQYF.

The chain joins TRBV7-8 to TRBJ2-5, with D possibly being TRBD2 (6 bases). CDR3 size: 14 residues. The germline gives CDR1 SGHVS, CDR2 FQNEAQ. Trimming shortened V by 1 base and J by 5 bases, and 11 bases separated the two germline ends. CDR3 sequence: CASSLEMTRETQYF. The CDR3 DNA sequence: TGTGCCAGCAGCTTAGAAATGACTAGGGAGACCCAGTACTTC. The whole variable domain, remainder taken from reference TRBV7-8 and TRBJ2-5, is GAGVSQSPRYKVAKRGQDVALRCDPISGHVSLFWYQQALGQGPEFLTYFQNEAQLDKSGLPSDRFFAERPEGSVSTLKIQRTQQEDSAVYLCASSLEMTRETQYFGPGTRLLVL.

The rearrangement links TRBV5-1 to TRBJ2-1; the D is unclear. V was shortened by 1 base and J by 8 bases, with 7 bases between the two germline ends. The CDR3 has 12 amino acids. Germline loops: CDR1 SGHRS, CDR2 YFSETQ. CDR3: CASSLISHEQFF. The DNA for the CDR3 is TGCGCCAGCAGCTTGATCTCCCATGAGCAGTTCTTC.

This clone has more than one count but fewer than ten. V and J are TRBV4-3 and TRBJ1-4; D is unclear. There are 16 residues in the CDR3. V lost 0 bases to trimming and J lost 5 bases, with 13 bases between them. Germline loops: CDR1 LGHNA, CDR2 YSLEER. This CDR3 reads CASSQDSGDGNEKLFF. The CDR3 nucleotides are TGCGCCAGCAGCCAAGATTCTGGAGACGGCAATGAAAAACTGTTTTTT.

This clone was recorded a few times. The chain joins TRBV28 to TRBJ1-5; perhaps TRBD1 as D (6 bases). V was trimmed by 6 bases and J by 0 bases, leaving 15 bases between them. Per germline, CDR1 MDHEN and CDR2 SYDVKM. The CDR3 sequence is 16 residues long. DNA of the CDR3: TGTGCCAGCAGAAATCCCCAGGGGCCTAGCAATCAGCCCCAGCATTTT. It yields the protein CASRNPQGPSNQPQHF.

CDR3 loop: CASSSTWDRRNTEAFF. CDR3 nucleotides: TGTGCCAGCAGCTCAACCTGGGACCGCCGGAACACTGAAGCTTTCTTT. V usage is TRBV7-2 and J usage is TRBJ1-1; the D gene is possibly TRBD1 (5 bases). Germline CDR1 and CDR2: SGHTA and FQGNSA. This CDR3 region has 16 residues. Trimming stripped 4 bases from V and 1 base from J, with 16 bases between.

This chain uses TRBV5-1 with TRBJ2-5; TRBD1 is a possible D gene (5 bases). The CDR3 is 12 amino acids. Trimming took 4 bases from V and 4 from J, leaving 8 bases between them. Germline assignment: CDR1 SGHRS and CDR2 YFSETQ. For the CDR3, the DNA is TGCGCCAGCAGCGTAGGGGTAGAGACCCAGTACTTC. It yields the protein CASSVGVETQYF.